A selection of T cell receptor beta chains follows, all from one sample in a study of regulatory T cells in long-lasting Graves disease. TCRdb redid the calling of the multiplex PCR reads with MiXCR, one entry per CDR3 protein. The sample carries a few hundred thousand distinct CDR3 sequences, about 25% recorded once. The sample was peripheral blood mononuclear cells (PBMCs), taken when the disease was refractory, from a patient treated with antithyroid drugs. The receptors here all came from a female donor with Graves disease. CDR3s include the opening cysteine and the closing phenylalanine or tryptophan. The D gene is left open where the match is weak. The size entry is marked missing in some rows and otherwise reads once, few, many or a size class.

v_call	j_call	clone_size	d_call	cdr3_nt	cdr3_aa
TRBV5-5	TRBJ2-7	few	-	TGTGCCAGCAGCTCGAGGACAGCCGAGCAGTACTTC	CASSSRTAEQYF
TRBV6-1	TRBJ2-5	many	TRBD2	TGTGCCAGCAGCGAAGAACTAGCGGGAGTAATGGAGACCCAGTACTTC	CASSEELAGVMETQYF
TRBV24-1	TRBJ1-1	many	TRBD1	TGTGCCACCAGTGAAGGGACAGGGAACACTGAAGCTTTCTTT	CATSEGTGNTEAFF
TRBV12-3/TRBV12-4	TRBJ2-7	few	TRBD1	TGTGCCAGCAGTCGACAGGGGCCCTCCTACGAGCAGTACTTC	CASSRQGPSYEQYF
TRBV11-2	TRBJ2-5	-	-	TGTGCCAGCAGCTTAGGTCAGTTTGGGGAAGAGACCCAGTACTTC	CASSLGQFGEETQYF
TRBV10-3	TRBJ1-2	-	-	TGTGCCACCACACAGGGTTCGGAGGGCTACACCTTC	CATTQGSEGYTF
TRBV2	TRBJ1-2	many	-	TGTGCCAGCAGAGCCCCCCAGGGTTCGATGGGAGGCTACACCTTC	CASRAPQGSMGGYTF
TRBV10-3	TRBJ2-3	-	TRBD2	TGTGCCATCAGTTCGGGACTAGCGGGCTCCACAGATACGCAGTATTTT	CAISSGLAGSTDTQYF
TRBV6-5	TRBJ1-1	few	-	TGTGCCAGCAGTTACCCGGGTCGGGCAGGCACTGAAGCTTTCTTT	CASSYPGRAGTEAFF
TRBV4-3	TRBJ2-5	-	-	TGCGCCATCAGCCAAGATCTAGGGGACCAAGAGACCCAGTACTTC	CAISQDLGDQETQYF
TRBV12-3/TRBV12-4	TRBJ2-7	many	TRBD2	TGTGCCAGCAGTTCCCCAGCGGGAGAGTTCGACGAGCAGTACTTC	CASSSPAGEFDEQYF
TRBV3-1	TRBJ1-4	many	-	TGTGCCAGCAGCCTAAGGACGGCCAATGAAAAACTGTTTTTT	CASSLRTANEKLFF
TRBV6-1	TRBJ2-2	many	-	TGTGCCAGCAGTGAAGGGGAGTCCGGGGAGCTGTTTTTT	CASSEGESGELFF
TRBV5-1	TRBJ2-7	-	TRBD1	TGCGCCAGCAGCATCGGGACAGGGGATACCGAGCAGTACTTC	CASSIGTGDTEQYF
TRBV24-1	TRBJ1-2	few	-	TGTGCCACCAGGGACGTCTATGGCTACACCTTC	CATRDVYGYTF
TRBV20-1	TRBJ1-4	few	TRBD1	TGCAGTGCTAGAGCCGGGACAGGTCTGGTAGGGGAAAAACTGTTTTTT	CSARAGTGLVGEKLFF
TRBV9	TRBJ2-5	few	-	TGTGCCAGCAGCGTTCTAGGAACGCCGGGAGAGACCCAGTACTTC	CASSVLGTPGETQYF
TRBV19	TRBJ2-5	many	-	TGTGCCAGTAGTATAGTCGGCGGAGGACAAGAGACCCAGTACTTC	CASSIVGGGQETQYF
TRBV19	TRBJ1-1	few	-	TGTGCCAGTAGTATAGTTGGGGTAGTGAACACTGAAGCTTTCTTT	CASSIVGVVNTEAFF
TRBV6-2/TRBV6-3	TRBJ2-1	-	-	TGTGCCAGCAGGCCCAGAGACAATGAGCAGTTCTTC	CASRPRDNEQFF
TRBV18	TRBJ2-3	-	-	TGTGCCAGCTCACCAGGGCTGAGCGATACGCAGTATTTT	CASSPGLSDTQYF
TRBV2	TRBJ2-7	many	TRBD1	TGTGCCAGCAGAGGGACAGGGAGATACGAGCAGTACTTC	CASRGTGRYEQYF
TRBV4-2	TRBJ2-5	-	-	TGTGCCAGCAGCCAAGATGTAACGGGAGATGGGGAGACCCAGTACTTC	CASSQDVTGDGETQYF
TRBV30	TRBJ2-7	-	-	TGTGCCTGGAGTCACAGCGACTACGAGCAGTACTTC	CAWSHSDYEQYF
TRBV3-1	TRBJ2-3	-	-	TGTGCCAGCAGCCAAGGCGTAGACCCAGCCCCCACAGATACGCAGTATTTT	CASSQGVDPAPTDTQYF
TRBV2	TRBJ2-7	many	-	TGTGCCAGTGTGAGCAGGCTAGCGAGGTCCTACGAGCAGTACTTC	CASVSRLARSYEQYF
TRBV3-2	TRBJ2-5	few	-	TGTGCCAGCAGCCAAGTCGGGGACCAAGAGACCCAGTACTTC	CASSQVGDQETQYF
TRBV3-1	TRBJ2-5	many	-	TGTGCCAGCAGCCAGGGCCCCAACTCGGAGACCCAGTACTTC	CASSQGPNSETQYF
TRBV11-2	TRBJ2-7	-	TRBD2	TGTGCCAGCAGCTCAATACGGCGAGCGGGAGGGCCAAATTACGAGCAGTACTTC	CASSSIRRAGGPNYEQYF
TRBV9	TRBJ2-2	-	TRBD2	TGTGCCAGCAGCGCCGGTACTAGCGGGGCCACCGGGGAGCTGTTTTTT	CASSAGTSGATGELFF
TRBV19	TRBJ1-5	-	TRBD1	TGTGCCAGTAGTATAGGACAGGGATTTAATCAGCCCCAGCATTTT	CASSIGQGFNQPQHF
TRBV20-1	TRBJ2-3	-	TRBD2	TGCAGTGCCAGGACTAGCGCAGATACGCAGTATTTT	CSARTSADTQYF
TRBV6-2/TRBV6-3	TRBJ1-6	few	-	TGTGCCAGCAGTTATGACCAAAGACACAATTCACCCCTCCACTTT	CASSYDQRHNSPLHF
TRBV13	TRBJ1-1	-	-	TGTGCCAGCAGCTTAGCTCTTCGGGAGAACACTGAAGCTTTCTTT	CASSLALRENTEAFF